The 23 T cell receptor beta chains in this list originate from one sample, sequenced in a study of OX40 agonist ivuxolimab in advanced cancers. Produced via immunoSEQ multiplex PCR; TCRdb's table is partial and in-frame only. The sample shows tens of thousands of clones, roughly 86% of them seen only once. This specimen was CD4+ or CD8+ T cells sorted from blood, taken in a trial of the OX40 agonist ivuxolimab. Every receptor here comes from an adult with an advanced solid tumor such as melanoma, head and neck, liver or kidney cancer.

This chain connects TRBV5-1 to TRBJ1-4; 9 nucleotides align to TRBD1. V lost 4 bases to trimming and J lost 8 bases; unmatched junction nucleotides: 6. Germline V gives CDR1 SGHRS, CDR2 YFSETQ. The CDR3 is made up of 14 amino acids. The CDR3 loop reads CASSDRQGGEKLFF. The CDR3 DNA sequence: TGCGCCAGCAGCGACCGACAGGGGGGAGAAAAACTGTTTTTT.

V and J are TRBV28 and TRBJ1-6, with 7 bases lining up with TRBD1. J was trimmed by 5 bases and V by 7 bases; bases with no gene match: 5. The CDR3 has 14 residues. Germline-derived CDR1 and CDR2 are MDHEN and SYDVKM. The CDR3 loop reads CASKTGLHNSPLHF. CDR3 DNA sequence: TGTGCCAGCAAGACAGGGTTACATAATTCACCCCTCCACTTT.

The chain uses TRBV9 and TRBJ2-2, with TRBD2 matching over 8 bases. Trimming at V came to 5 bases and at J to 4 bases, leaving 10 bases not matched to a gene. The germline V gene encodes CDR1 SGDLS and CDR2 YYNGEE. The CDR3 length is 16 residues. The CDR3 spells CASSTRTSLVTGELFF. CDR3 DNA sequence: TGTGCCAGCAGTACTAGGACTAGCCTTGTCACCGGGGAGCTGTTTTTT.

The chain carries TRBV10-3 and TRBJ1-5, with D tentatively TRBD1 (5 bases). V lost 3 bases, J lost 2 bases, and 11 bases lay in between. The CDR3 spans 15 residues. From germline, CDR1 is ENHRY and CDR2 SYGVKD. CDR3 region: CAISEWGSGNQPQHF. Here the CDR3 DNA reads TGTGCCATCAGTGAATGGGGGTCGGGCAATCAGCCCCAGCATTTT.

The V call is TRBV5-4, the J call TRBJ2-5; 13 positions agree with TRBD2. Germline loops: CDR1 SGHNT, CDR2 YYREEE (reference sequence). The V and J ends lost 4 bases and 4 bases, in that order; junction bases with no gene match: 7. This CDR3 spans 16 amino acids. CDR3 in amino acids: CASSARTSGRGETQYF. CDR3 coding DNA: TGTGCCAGCAGCGCAAGGACTAGCGGGAGAGGAGAGACCCAGTACTTC.

The CDR3 DNA reads TGTGCCAGCAGTAAGACCCGCACAGATACGCAGTATTTT. Translating it yields CASSKTRTDTQYF. This chain uses TRBV6-1 with TRBJ2-3; D is undetermined. Trimming stripped 5 bases from V and 1 base from J, with 7 bases between. In germline, CDR1 is MNHNS, CDR2 SASEGT. CDR3 length: 13 amino acids.

The V call is TRBV6-6, the J call TRBJ2-3; either TRBD1 or TRBD2 may fit D (5 bases each). This CDR3 comprises 14 residues. V shed 3 bases and J shed 9 bases, with 16 bases lying between them. Germline values: CDR1 MNHNY, CDR2 SVGAGI (reference sequence). The CDR3 DNA is TGTGCCAGCAGTTATGGGGGAAACTCGGCAACGCAGTATTTT. This translates into CASSYGGNSATQYF.

This chain uses TRBV11-2 with TRBJ2-2; a possible D gene is TRBD2 (6 bases). This CDR3 has 14 amino acids. The germline V gene encodes CDR1 SGHAT and CDR2 FQNNGV. Between the trimmed V and J ends, which lost 0 bases and 7 bases, there was a span of 9 bases. In DNA, the CDR3 is TGTGCCAGCAGCTTAGAGGGGGGATACGGGGAGCTGTTTTTT. Encoded protein: CASSLEGGYGELFF.

The rearrangement joins TRBV29-1 to TRBJ1-1; D is unclear. The CDR3 sequence is 14 residues long. Trimming shortened V by 3 bases and J by 2 bases, and 13 bases separated the two germline ends. CDR1 is SQVTM, CDR2 ANQGSEA, per germline. CDR3: CSVEVVRTNTEAFF. The DNA for the CDR3 is TGCAGCGTTGAGGTGGTTAGGACTAACACTGAAGCTTTCTTT.

Of note for this clone: In the same sample, other DNA sequences code for this CDR3. The rearrangement joins TRBV7-9 to TRBJ2-7; D gene unclear. This CDR3 is 12 amino acids long. Germline loops: CDR1 SEHNR, CDR2 FQNEAQ (reference sequence). V was shortened by 1 base and J by 6 bases, with 7 bases between the two germline ends. CDR3 bases: TGTGCCAGCAGCTTAGGGGGTGGCGAGCAGTACTTC. Translating gives CASSLGGGEQYF.

This chain joins TRBV11-2 and TRBJ2-5; D possibly corresponds to TRBD1 (5 bases). Trimming cost V 2 bases and J 10 bases, with 17 bases left between them. This CDR3 has 14 amino acids. The germline gives CDR1 SGHAT, CDR2 FQNNGV. CDR3 sequence: CASSLSPGRGSQYF. CDR3 coding DNA: TGTGCCAGCAGCTTATCCCCAGGTAGGGGAAGCCAGTACTTC. The whole variable domain, filled in from reference TRBV11-2 and TRBJ2-5, reads EAGVAQSPRYKIIEKRQSVAFWCNPISGHATLYWYQQILGQGPKLLIQFQNNGVVDDSQLPKDRFSAERLKGVDSTLKIQPAKLEDSAVYLCASSLSPGRGSQYFGPGTRLLVL.

The chain recombines TRBV9 with TRBJ2-3, with 8 bases lining up with TRBD1. The CDR3 sequence is 14 residues long. Germline loops: CDR1 SGDLS, CDR2 YYNGEE. J lost 6 bases, V lost 2 bases, and 5 bases had no gene match. CDR3 in amino acids: CASSVWTGSDTQYF. The CDR3 coding sequence is TGTGCCAGCAGCGTGTGGACAGGGTCGGATACGCAGTATTTT.

This chain joins TRBV13 and TRBJ2-3, with D possibly matching TRBD2 (5 bases). V was shortened by 2 bases and J by 4 bases, with 13 bases between the two germline ends. The CDR3 loop spans 15 amino acids. From germline, CDR1 is PRHDT and CDR2 FYEKMQ (reference sequence). Here the CDR3 DNA reads TGTGCCAGCAGCTTAAGGAGCGGAGAGGCAGATACGCAGTATTTT. Translating it yields CASSLRSGEADTQYF.

The V gene is TRBV5-4, the J gene TRBJ2-1; D is unclear. The germline gives CDR1 SGHNT, CDR2 YYREEE (reference sequence). V was clipped by 0 bases and J by 6 bases, with 10 bases between them. The CDR3 is 14 amino acids. The CDR3 is CASSLEAPPNEQFF. DNA for the CDR3: TGTGCCAGCAGCTTGGAGGCCCCTCCCAATGAGCAGTTCTTC. Looking up the rest from reference TRBV5-4 and TRBJ2-1 gives the full variable domain: ETGVTQSPTHLIKTRGQQVTLRCSSQSGHNTVSWYQQALGQGPQFIFQYYREEENGRGNFPPRFSGLQFPNYSSELNVNALELDDSALYLCASSLEAPPNEQFFGPGTRLTVL.

This clone was picked up one time. The chain employs TRBV29-1 and TRBJ2-2, with TRBD2 matching 9 bases. The CDR3 runs to 15 residues. Germline V gene lookup returns CDR1 SQVTM and CDR2 ANQGSEA. V shed 6 bases and J 0 bases; nucleotides not matched to a gene: 5. CDR3 DNA: TGCAGCGTAGCTGTAGCGGGAGCGAACACCGGGGAGCTGTTTTTT. Its protein product is CSVAVAGANTGELFF.

The rearrangement links TRBV4-3 to TRBJ2-7; 8 nucleotides align to TRBD2. In germline, CDR1 is LGHNA, CDR2 YSLEER. The ends lost 1 base at V and 4 bases at J; junction bases unmatched: 18. This CDR3 comprises 19 residues. The CDR3 here is CASSQATTGPSGSFYEQYF. The CDR3 bases are TGCGCCAGCAGCCAAGCGACCACGGGGCCCAGCGGGAGTTTTTACGAGCAGTACTTC.

The rearrangement uses TRBV5-1 and TRBJ2-1; 7 nucleotides match TRBD2. CDR1 and CDR2 from the germline V gene are SGHRS and YFSETQ. The CDR3 totals 15 residues. The junction had 3 bases not matched to a gene; V was cut back by 0 bases and J by 3 bases. CDR3 in DNA: TGCGCCAGCAGCTTGGAACTAGCGAACTACAATGAGCAGTTCTTC. This encodes CASSLELANYNEQFF.

The CDR3 DNA reads as TGTGCCAGCAGTTACTCGGCGGGGGCCGTAGAGACCCAGTACTTC. It codes for CASSYSAGAVETQYF. V is TRBV6-5 and J is TRBJ2-5, with a tentative D call TRBD2 (7 bases). V gave up 0 bases and J gave up 4 bases, with 12 bases separating them. Germline V CDR1 and CDR2: MNHEY, SVGAGI. This CDR3 has 15 residues.

A single count supports this clone. CDR3 loop: CASSIRDTPLEAFF. As DNA, the CDR3 is TGTGCCAGTAGTATTAGAGACACACCCCTGGAAGCTTTCTTT. The chain couples TRBV19 to TRBJ1-1; D gene unclear. The germline V and J ends were trimmed by 3 bases and 8 bases, with 16 bases remaining between them. From germline, CDR1 is LNHDA and CDR2 SQIVND (reference sequence). This CDR3 spans 14 amino acids. The variable domain in full, completed from reference TRBV19 and TRBJ1-1, reads DGGITQSPKYLFRKEGQNVTLSCEQNLNHDAMYWYRQDPGQGLRLIYYSQIVNDFQKGDIAEGYSVSREKKESFPLTVTSAQKNPTAFYLCASSIRDTPLEAFFGQGTRLTVV.

The genes are TRBV19 and TRBJ2-3, with no clear D. In germline, CDR1 is LNHDA, CDR2 SQIVND (reference sequence). Trimming shortened V by 6 bases and J by 0 bases, and 16 bases separated the two germline ends. The CDR3 loop spans 16 amino acids. The CDR3 reads CASSHPGRPSTDTQYF. The CDR3 DNA is TGTGCCAGTAGCCATCCCGGGCGTCCGAGCACAGATACGCAGTATTTT.

This chain links TRBV18 with TRBJ1-6; D remains unclear. V dropped 5 bases and J dropped 7 bases, with 9 bases sitting between them. Germline CDR1 reads KGHSH; CDR2 reads LQKENI. There are 13 residues in the CDR3. DNA for the CDR3: TGTGCCAGCTCATCGGATGCGAATTCACCCCTCCACTTT. This translates into CASSSDANSPLHF.

This clone was detected only once. The chain carries TRBV19 and TRBJ2-2; TRBD1 matches 7 bases. The CDR3 covers 18 residues. The J segment lost 2 bases and the V segment lost 5 bases, leaving 14 bases of the junction unmatched. The germline CDR1 and CDR2 sequences are LNHDA and SQIVND (reference sequence). For the CDR3, the DNA is TGTGCCAGTAGTTCGAAAGTTGACAGGGAATTCAACACCGGGGAGCTGTTTTTT. As protein: CASSSKVDREFNTGELFF.

The CDR3 coding sequence is TGTGCCAGCAGCTTCGAGCCAGGGTTCGGAACGGGGGAGCAGTACTTC. Residues: CASSFEPGFGTGEQYF. The V and J genes are TRBV11-2 and TRBJ2-7, with D perhaps being TRBD1 or TRBD2 (5 bases each). V lost 3 bases to trimming and J lost 7 bases, with 22 bases between them. This CDR3 comprises 16 residues. The germline V gene has CDR1 SGHAT and CDR2 FQNNGV.